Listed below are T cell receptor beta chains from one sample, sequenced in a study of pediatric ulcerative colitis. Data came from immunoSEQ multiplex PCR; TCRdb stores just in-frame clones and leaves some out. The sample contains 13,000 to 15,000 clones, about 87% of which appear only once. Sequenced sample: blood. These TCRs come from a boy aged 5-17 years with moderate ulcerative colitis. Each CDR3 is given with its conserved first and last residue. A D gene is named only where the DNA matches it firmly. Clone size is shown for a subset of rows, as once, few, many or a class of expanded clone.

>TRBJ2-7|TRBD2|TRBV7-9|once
TGTGCCAGCAGCTTCAGCCTAGCGGGAGTCGAGGAGCAGTACTTC
CASSFSLAGVEEQYF
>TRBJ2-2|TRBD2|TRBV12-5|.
TGTGCTAGTGGTTCAATTAGCGGGAGGTCCGGGGAGCTGTTTTTT
CASGSISGRSGELFF
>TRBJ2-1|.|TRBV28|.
TGTGCCAGCAGCTTCGTGCCGGGACAGGGCGTAGCGGGAAGGGCCTACAATGAGCAGTTCTTC
CASSFVPGQGVAGRAYNEQFF
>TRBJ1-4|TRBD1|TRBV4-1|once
TGCGCCAGCAGCCTGTCGGGGGACAGGGGGATGACTAATGAAAAACTGTTTTTT
CASSLSGDRGMTNEKLFF
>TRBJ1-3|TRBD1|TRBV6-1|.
TGTGCCAGCAGTGCGACAGGGAGGCGAGACACCATATATTTT
CASSATGRRDTIYF
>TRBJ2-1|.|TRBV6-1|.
TGTGCCAGCAGCCTCAGCTCCTACAATGAGCAGTTCTTC
CASSLSSYNEQFF
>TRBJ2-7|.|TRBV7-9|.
TGTGCCAGCAGCTTCCTGGGGGGCCTTGAGCAGTACTTC
CASSFLGGLEQYF
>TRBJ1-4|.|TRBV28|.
TGTGCCAGCAGTTCTGACCACAGGGTAGCAGGAAAACTGTTTTTT
CASSSDHRVAGKLFF
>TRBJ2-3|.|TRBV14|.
TGTGCCAGCAGCCAAGCTGCAGGGATTGCGCAGTATTTT
CASSQAAGIAQYF
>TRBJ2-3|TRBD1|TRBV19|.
TGTGCCAGTAGTGGGACAGGGACCACAGATACGCAGTATTTT
CASSGTGTTDTQYF
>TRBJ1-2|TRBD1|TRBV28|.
TGTGCCAGCAGTTTTGGTCAGGGGGTGGGAAGGGGCTACACCTTC
CASSFGQGVGRGYTF
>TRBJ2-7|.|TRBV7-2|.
TGTGCCAGCAGCCCCCGGGACTACGAGCAGTACTTC
CASSPRDYEQYF
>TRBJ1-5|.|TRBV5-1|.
TGCGCCAGCAGCTTGTTGGGACAAAATCAGCCCCAGCATTTT
CASSLLGQNQPQHF
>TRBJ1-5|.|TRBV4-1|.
TGCGCCAGCAGCCAGGGAGCCGCAACAGGCTACCATCAGCCCCAGCATTTT
CASSQGAATGYHQPQHF
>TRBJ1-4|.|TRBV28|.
TGTGCCAGCGGGCACCTCGCCGGAACTACTAATGAAAAACTGTTTTTT
CASGHLAGTTNEKLFF
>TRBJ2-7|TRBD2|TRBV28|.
TGTGCCAGCAGCGATAGCGGGGGGGCCTCTTACGAGCAGTACTTC
CASSDSGGASYEQYF
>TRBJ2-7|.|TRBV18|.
TGTGCCAGCTCCCCGTTGGGGTACGAGCAGTACTTC
CASSPLGYEQYF
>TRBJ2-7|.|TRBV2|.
TGTGCCAGCACAGGGCGGGGCTACGAGCAGTACTTC
CASTGRGYEQYF
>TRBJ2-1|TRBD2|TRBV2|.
TGTGCCAGCAGTGAAACCGTCCTAGCAGGGAGGGACAATGAGCAGTTCTTC
CASSETVLAGRDNEQFF
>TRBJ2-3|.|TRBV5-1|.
TGCGCCAGCAGCTTGGGTCCTAGCCAAAGCACAGATACGCAGTATTTT
CASSLGPSQSTDTQYF
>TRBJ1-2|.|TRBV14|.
TGTGCCAGCAGCCAAGAATTTGTGGGCTATGGCTACACCTTC
CASSQEFVGYGYTF
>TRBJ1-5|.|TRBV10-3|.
TGTGCCATTTCCCCCGGGACATCCGACGTTTATAGCAATCAGCCCCAGCATTTT
CAISPGTSDVYSNQPQHF
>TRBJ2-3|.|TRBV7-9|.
TGTGCCAGCAGCTTAAGGTCCAGGGCGTGGGATACGCAGTATTTT
CASSLRSRAWDTQYF
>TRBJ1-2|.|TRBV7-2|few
TGTGCCAGCAGCATAAGAGGGACGGACGGGTATGGCTACACCTTC
CASSIRGTDGYGYTF
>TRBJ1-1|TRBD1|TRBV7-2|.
TGTGCCAGCAGCCGGGACAGGGGGAACACTGAAGCTTTCTTT
CASSRDRGNTEAFF
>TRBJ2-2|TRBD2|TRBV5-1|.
TGCGCCAGCAGCCCGCAGGGAGGGACCGGGGAGCTGTTTTTT
CASSPQGGTGELFF
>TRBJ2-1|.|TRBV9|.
TGTGCCAGCAGCCTCAACGGCAATGAGCAGTTCTTC
CASSLNGNEQFF
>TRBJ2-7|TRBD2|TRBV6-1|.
TGTGCCAGCAGTGGAGAGACTAGCATCGGCTCCTACGAGCAGTACTTC
CASSGETSIGSYEQYF
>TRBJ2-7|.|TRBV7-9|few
TGTGCCAGCAGCTTAGCGCGGGAAGGGACCTACGAGCAGTACTTC
CASSLAREGTYEQYF
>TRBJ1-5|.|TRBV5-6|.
TGTGCCAGCAGCTTGAATGGGGGTTACAATCAGCCCCAGCATTTT
CASSLNGGYNQPQHF